These T cell receptor beta chains were read from a single sample in a study of blood T cell repertoires in COVID-19. Sequencing was performed with immunoSEQ multiplex PCR; in TCRdb, only in-frame clones are kept and a portion is missing. The table has 250,000 or so clones, roughly 80% seen once; the top ten hold 4.2%. The material sequenced was peripheral blood. The receptors here all came from a man aged 60 to 69 with acute or convalescent COVID-19. The CDR3 runs from the conserved cysteine through the conserved F or W. Fields, in order: J gene, V gene, D gene, clone size, CDR3 protein, CDR3 DNA. The D gene is left open where the match is weak. Clone sizes are given selectively: once, few, many, or a class where the clone is expanded.

TRBJ2-7	TRBV24-1	NA	NA	CATSDSLYEQYF	TGTGCCACCAGTGATTCCCTATACGAGCAGTACTTC
TRBJ2-7	TRBV7-8	TRBD1	NA	CASSYRTGEYEQYF	TGTGCCAGCAGTTATCGGACAGGGGAATACGAGCAGTACTTC
TRBJ1-1	TRBV29-1	TRBD1	NA	CSVGQGLGTEAFF	TGCAGCGTTGGACAGGGTTTGGGCACTGAAGCTTTCTTT
TRBJ1-4	TRBV10-1	NA	NA	CASSESTGVNEKLFF	TGCGCCAGCAGTGAGTCCACAGGCGTTAATGAAAAACTGTTTTTT
TRBJ2-2	TRBV27	TRBD2	NA	CASSPLGLAGGGSGELFF	TGTGCCAGCAGCCCGCTCGGACTAGCGGGAGGAGGGTCCGGGGAGCTGTTTTTT
TRBJ2-3	TRBV9	NA	NA	CASSTSTRGDTQYF	TGTGCCAGCAGCACTTCCACTCGCGGGGATACGCAGTATTTT
TRBJ2-1	TRBV24-1	TRBD2	NA	CATGIAGGNEQFF	TGTGCCACCGGGATAGCGGGTGGTAATGAGCAGTTCTTC
TRBJ2-7	TRBV9	TRBD2	NA	CASSAWGTSIYEQYF	TGTGCCAGCAGCGCCTGGGGGACTAGCATATACGAGCAGTACTTC
TRBJ2-2	TRBV5-1	NA	NA	CASSLGQEFLFDTGELFF	TGCGCCAGCAGCTTGGGACAGGAGTTCCTTTTTGACACCGGGGAGCTGTTTTTT
TRBJ2-2	TRBV12-3/TRBV12-4	NA	NA	CASRLTQSGELFF	TGTGCCAGCCGACTGACGCAGAGCGGGGAGCTGTTTTTT
TRBJ2-2	TRBV27	TRBD1	few	CASRRDRVTGELFF	TGTGCCAGCAGGCGGGACAGGGTAACCGGGGAGCTGTTTTTT
TRBJ2-1	TRBV7-3	NA	NA	CASSLSSYNEQFF	TGTGCCAGCAGCTTGAGCTCCTACAATGAGCAGTTCTTC
TRBJ2-2	TRBV15	TRBD2	once	CATSRDLGTAGTSGSLRELFF	TGTGCCACCAGCAGAGATCTCGGGACGGCCGGGACTAGCGGGAGTCTGAGGGAGCTGTTTTTT
TRBJ2-5	TRBV13	TRBD1	NA	CASSSGTGGTETQYF	TGTGCCAGCAGCTCTGGGACAGGCGGAACGGAGACCCAGTACTTC
TRBJ1-1	TRBV6-1	NA	once	CASREGSERRNTEAFF	TGTGCCAGCAGAGAAGGTTCGGAGCGCCGAAACACTGAAGCTTTCTTT
TRBJ2-1	TRBV6-2/TRBV6-3	TRBD2	NA	CASSYSWRLAGAVNEQFF	TGTGCCAGCAGTTACTCGTGGAGACTAGCGGGAGCGGTAAATGAGCAGTTCTTC
TRBJ2-3	TRBV18	TRBD2	NA	CASSQGTSGSDTQYF	TGTGCCAGCTCACAAGGGACTAGCGGGAGTGATACGCAGTATTTT
TRBJ2-3	TRBV30	NA	NA	CAWSVQMSTDTQYF	TGTGCCTGGAGTGTCCAGATGAGCACAGATACGCAGTATTTT
TRBJ1-6	TRBV3-1/TRBV3-2	NA	NA	CASSQGSGYNSPLHF	TGTGCCAGCAGCCAAGGCAGTGGCTATAATTCACCCCTCCACTTT
TRBJ1-1	TRBV11-2	NA	NA	CASSLGLRGPKAFF	TGTGCCAGCAGCTTAGGCCTCCGAGGGCCTAAAGCTTTCTTT
TRBJ1-6	TRBV5-4	TRBD1	NA	CASSLGTAQYSPLHF	TGTGCCAGCAGCTTAGGGACAGCCCAGTATTCACCCCTCCACTTT
TRBJ2-7	TRBV6-1	NA	once	CASSEAVYEQYF	TGTGCCAGCAGTGAGGCCGTCTACGAGCAGTACTTC
TRBJ2-1	TRBV20-1	TRBD1	once	CNPTGDNEQFF	TGCAATCCGACAGGGGACAATGAGCAGTTCTTC
TRBJ2-7	TRBV4-1	NA	NA	CASSSGGGPRDEQYF	TGCGCCAGCAGCTCTGGAGGCGGACCGAGGGACGAGCAGTACTTC
TRBJ2-5	TRBV5-6	NA	once	CASSLAKTQYF	TGTGCCAGCAGCTTGGCCAAGACCCAGTACTTC
TRBJ2-7	TRBV18	TRBD1	NA	CASSLQPGQAGEQYF	TGTGCCAGCTCATTGCAACCGGGACAGGCCGGCGAGCAGTACTTC
TRBJ1-1	TRBV7-6	TRBD1	few	CASRGQVGTEAFF	TGTGCCAGCAGGGGACAGGTGGGGACTGAAGCTTTCTTT
TRBJ1-5	TRBV2	NA	NA	CASSEDVPAVQPQHF	TGTGCCAGCAGTGAAGATGTCCCGGCGGTACAGCCCCAGCATTTT
TRBJ1-1	TRBV6-5	NA	NA	CASSYSRGSTEAFF	TGTGCCAGCAGTTACAGCCGAGGGAGCACTGAAGCTTTCTTT
TRBJ1-1	TRBV27	NA	NA	CASSSARDTEAFF	TGTGCCAGCAGTTCCGCCCGCGACACTGAAGCTTTCTTT
TRBJ1-1	TRBV6-1	NA	NA	CASSEFATDLNTEAFF	TGTGCCAGCAGTGAATTCGCGACAGATCTGAACACTGAAGCTTTCTTT
TRBJ2-3	TRBV7-9	TRBD2	NA	CASSGTKGDTQYF	TGTGCCAGCAGCGGGACTAAAGGGGATACGCAGTATTTT